This paragraph covers one T cell receptor beta chain sequence. The data belong to a study of technical replicates of blood from several donors. The method was immunoSEQ multiplex PCR; TCRdb's version includes in-frame clones alone and lacks a portion of them. The repertoire includes roughly 60,000 clones, 75% to 90% of them detected once, and 5.1% sits in the top ten. This CDR3 has 14 residues. Germline loops: CDR1 GTSNPN, CDR2 SVGIG (reference sequence). The ends lost 5 bases at V and 4 bases at J; junction bases unmatched: 8. J is TRBJ2-3 and V is TRBV30; TRBD1 aligns across 8 bases. The sequenced material came from PBMCs. This sequence originates from a human donor in good health. Some clones in this sample may be carry-over from other donors' samples. The CDR3 reads CAWGQGHFADTQYF. The CDR3 nucleotides read TGTGCCTGGGGACAGGGTCATTTTGCAGATACGCAGTATTTT.